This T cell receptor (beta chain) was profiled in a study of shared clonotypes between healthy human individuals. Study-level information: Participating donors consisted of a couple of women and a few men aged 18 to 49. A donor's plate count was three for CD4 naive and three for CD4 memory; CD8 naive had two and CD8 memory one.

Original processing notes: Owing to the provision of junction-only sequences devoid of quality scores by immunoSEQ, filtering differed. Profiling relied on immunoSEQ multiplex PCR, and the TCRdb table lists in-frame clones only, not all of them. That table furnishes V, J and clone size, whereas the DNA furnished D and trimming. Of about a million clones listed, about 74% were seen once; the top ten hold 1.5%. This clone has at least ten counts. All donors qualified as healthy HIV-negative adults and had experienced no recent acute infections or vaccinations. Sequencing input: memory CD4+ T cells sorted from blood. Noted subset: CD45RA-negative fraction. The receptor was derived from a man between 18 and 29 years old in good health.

In DNA form, the CDR3 reads TGTGCCAGTAGTATCAACAGGGCTAATTCACCCCTCCACTTT. Protein: CASSINRANSPLHF. The chain has TRBV19 and TRBJ1-6, with D possibly being TRBD1 (6 bases). Trimming took 3 bases from V and 6 from J, leaving 9 bases between them. Germline loops: CDR1 LNHDA, CDR2 SQIVND (reference sequence). The length of the CDR3 is 14 residues.